There are a few counts of the clone carrying this T cell receptor beta chain. TCRdb fed the RACE reads into MiXCR, producing one record per CDR3 protein. The sample carries 30,000 to 50,000 distinct CDR3 sequences, roughly 13% recorded once. The CDR3 runs 15 residues. The germline V gene encodes CDR1 MDHEN and CDR2 SYDVKM. Unmatched junction bases numbered 10, after V lost 6 bases and J lost 8 bases. The time point: patch test 3, about 24 weeks after DPC sensitization. Stated treatment: therapeutic diphenylcyclopropenone sensitization with weekly scalp DPC. Extraction of total RNA was performed on unfractionated whole blood. These data belong to a study of human T cells and chemical hapten exposure.

The sample in question was whole blood, obtained in connection with sensitization to the hapten diphenylcyclopropenone (DPC). The V and J genes are TRBV28 and TRBJ1-5; 10 nucleotides agree with TRBD1. The origin of this receptor is a woman between 35 and 50 years old with alopecia areata. Some clones in this sample may be carry-over from other donors' samples. This CDR3 is CASSWDRGSVEPQHF. CDR3 coding DNA: TGTGCCAGCAGCTGGGACAGGGGCAGTGTGGAGCCCCAGCATTTT.